These 32 T cell receptor beta chains were sequenced from one sample in a study of tumor T cells in aggressive B-cell lymphoma. The repertoire was sequenced with immunoSEQ multiplex PCR; TCRdb's copy has only in-frame clones and lacks some. The repertoire consists of 250 to 350 clones, with 60% to 85% occurring once and the leading ten covering 15% to 20%. The sequenced sample consisted of tumor tissue. The receptors here all came from an adult with diffuse large B cell lymphoma.

The CDR3 loop is CAWNYVVGGNTEAFF. The CDR3 nucleotides are TGTGCCTGGAACTACGTCGTGGGAGGGAACACTGAAGCTTTCTTT. The V gene is TRBV30, the J gene TRBJ1-1; no reliable D call. This CDR3 is built from 15 residues. Germline loops: CDR1 GTSNPN, CDR2 SVGIG (reference sequence). Trimming stripped 4 bases from V and 1 base from J, with 16 bases between.

J is TRBJ1-1 and V is TRBV20-1, with D possibly matching TRBD1 (5 bases). Trimming removed 6 bases at V and 4 bases at J, with 9 bases between. This CDR3 region has 11 residues. Germline loops: CDR1 DFQATT, CDR2 SNEGSKA (reference sequence). The CDR3 is CSAPGSTEAFF. In nucleotides, the CDR3 is TGCAGTGCGCCAGGGTCCACTGAAGCTTTCTTT.

The V gene is TRBV15, the J gene TRBJ1-1; a weak D match, TRBD1 (6 bases). Germline CDR1 reads LNHNV; CDR2 reads YYDKDF (reference sequence). The CDR3 is 15 residues long. V was clipped by 3 bases and J by 1 base, with 12 bases between them. The CDR3 is CATSRIDRKNTEAFF. The CDR3 DNA reads TGTGCCACCAGCAGGATAGACAGGAAGAACACTGAAGCTTTCTTT.

V gene TRBV9 combines with J gene TRBJ2-1, with a weak D call TRBD2 (6 bases). CDR1 and CDR2 from the germline V gene are SGDLS and YYNGEE. The CDR3 length is 16 residues. The V end was cut by 3 bases, the J end by 0 bases, with 13 bases between. The CDR3, as DNA: TGTGCCAGCAGCGCTGGCGGGGTTAGCTCCTACAATGAGCAGTTCTTC. As protein: CASSAGGVSSYNEQFF.

V and J are TRBV18 and TRBJ2-3; 8 bases are shared with TRBD1. V was pared by 3 bases and J by 5 bases, with 4 bases of the junction left unmatched. This CDR3 has 14 residues. Germline V CDR1 and CDR2: KGHSH, LQKENI. The CDR3 region has the DNA TGTGCCAGCTCACCGGGGACAGGTAAAGATACGCAGTATTTT. Translated, it gives CASSPGTGKDTQYF.

A word on this clone: Its ends do not fully match the called genes, so a read error is possible. The CDR3 sequence is CASSLDLAGEQYF. The DNA for the CDR3 is TGTGCTAGCAGCCTGGACCTTGCGGGCGAGCAGTACTTC. This chain joins TRBV7-7 and TRBJ2-7; a possible D gene is TRBD2 (5 bases). CDR1 and CDR2 from the germline V gene are SSHAT and FNYEAQ (reference sequence). This CDR3 spans 13 amino acids.

For this clone: Germline and junction disagree at one end, which may indicate a read error. Other DNA sequences in the sample encode the same CDR3. The chain has TRBV7-9 and TRBJ2-7, with TRBD2 as a possible D gene (6 bases). The CDR3 length is 13 residues. Germline V gene sequence: CDR1 SEHNR, CDR2 FQNEAQ (reference sequence). Here the CDR3 reads CASLEGGVNEQYF. In nucleotides, the CDR3 is TGTGCCAGCCTCGAAGGAGGGGTCAACGAACAGTACTTC.

The gene calls are TRBV4-3 and TRBJ2-5; D perhaps matches TRBD1 (6 bases). Trimming removed 0 bases at V and 4 bases at J, with 9 bases between. The CDR3 is made up of 14 amino acids. The V gene's germline CDR1 is LGHNA and CDR2 YSLEER. In DNA, the CDR3 is TGCGCCAGCAGCCAAGATCCCAGGGGAGAGACCCAGTACTTC. It encodes CASSQDPRGETQYF.

This sequence joins TRBV7-9 and TRBJ2-5; weak D call: TRBD1 (6 bases). Gene TRBJ2-7 matches the end of the DNA better, so the J call may be wrong. Per germline, CDR1 SEHNR and CDR2 FQNEAQ (reference sequence). The CDR3 is 14 residues long. The CDR3 region has the DNA TGTGCCAGCAGCGACGACAGGAGCTCCTACGAGCAGTACTTC. Amino acids: CASSDDRSSYEQYF.

The chain recombines TRBV6-4 with TRBJ1-5; 8 bases map to TRBD1. With 3 bases clipped from V and 7 bases from J, the junction kept 2 bases outside the gene matches. CDR3 size: 13 residues. Per germline, CDR1 MRHNA and CDR2 SNTAGT. The CDR3 is CASSENRGQPQHF. Written as DNA, the CDR3 is TGTGCCAGCAGTGAAAACAGGGGGCAGCCCCAGCATTTT.

On this clone: A read error may account for a junction end that differs from germline. The sample carries other DNA sequences with the same CDR3. This sequence joins TRBV13 and TRBJ2-7, with TRBD1 matching 9 bases. Germline-derived CDR1 and CDR2 are PRHDT and FYEKMQ (reference sequence). CDR3 length equals 15 residues. CDR3 nucleotides: TGTGCTAGCAGCCCAGCCGGGACAGGGATCAACGAGCAGTACTTC. Translation: CASSPAGTGINEQYF. Combining the CDR3 with reference TRBV13 and TRBJ2-7 gives the whole variable domain AAGVIQSPRHLIKEKRETATLKCYPIPRHDTVYWYQQGPGQDPQFLISFYEKMQSDKGSIPDRFSAQQFSDYHSELNMSSLELGDSALYFCASSPAGTGINEQYFGPGTRLTVT.

The chain uses TRBV2 and TRBJ1-2; D gene ambiguous. From germline, CDR1 is SNHLY and CDR2 FYNNEI. V dropped 9 bases and J dropped 1 base, with 9 bases sitting between them. The CDR3 covers 12 residues. The CDR3 region is CASTGDNYGYTF. CDR3 nucleotide sequence: TGTGCCAGTACCGGGGATAACTATGGCTACACCTTC.

J is TRBJ1-1 and V is TRBV7-2; no definite D call. Trimming cost V 3 bases and J 1 base, with 15 bases left between them. The V gene's germline CDR1 is SGHTA and CDR2 FQGNSA. CDR3 length: 16 amino acids. CDR3 loop: CASSFHASIPNTEAFF. CDR3 nucleotides: TGTGCCAGCAGCTTTCACGCGTCAATACCGAACACTGAAGCTTTCTTT.

Regarding this clone: The junction and the germline gene differ at one end; a read error may be behind it. The genes are TRBV9 and TRBJ2-5; perhaps TRBD1 as D (6 bases). CDR3 length: 14 amino acids. The germline V gene has CDR1 SGDLS and CDR2 YYNGEE. The chain's CDR3 is CVSSDQDSRETQYF. CDR3 nucleotide sequence: TGTGTCAGCAGCGACCAGGACAGCCGAGAGACCCAGTACTTC.

This chain links TRBV10-3 with TRBJ1-1; 8 bases are a match to TRBD1. V was clipped by 6 bases and J by 6 bases; unmatched bases: 9. The CDR3 spans 14 residues. Germline-derived CDR1 and CDR2 are ENHRY and SYGVKD. CDR3 residues: CAISEQGGKPEAFF. CDR3 DNA: TGTGCCATCAGCGAACAGGGGGGGAAGCCTGAAGCTTTCTTT.

The V call is TRBV14, the J call TRBJ2-7; perhaps TRBD2 as D (6 bases). The V gene lost 7 bases and the J gene lost 0 bases, with 10 bases spanning the gap. The germline gives CDR1 SGHDN, CDR2 FVKESK. CDR3 length: 13 residues. CDR3 sequence reads: CASMRGSSYEQYF. CDR3 nucleotide sequence: TGTGCCAGCATGCGGGGAAGCTCCTACGAGCAGTACTTC.

The rearrangement uses TRBV7-9 and TRBJ1-2; a weak D match, TRBD1 (5 bases). The CDR3 consists of 15 residues. CDR1 and CDR2 (germline): SEHNR, FQNEAQ (reference sequence). Trimming left V 1 base short and J 4 bases short, with 13 bases between. The CDR3 spells CASSLEAGSVYGYTF. The CDR3 DNA reads as TGTGCCAGCAGCTTAGAGGCAGGGTCGGTCTATGGCTACACCTTC.

The chain joins TRBV28 to TRBJ2-5; D is possibly TRBD2 (6 bases). CDR1 and CDR2 from the germline V gene are MDHEN and SYDVKM. The CDR3 runs 15 residues. Trimming stripped 3 bases from V and 0 bases from J, with 11 bases between. As DNA, the CDR3 is TGTGCCAGCAGTTTGGGGAGGTCGTACCAAGAGACCCAGTACTTC. It translates to CASSLGRSYQETQYF.

This chain links TRBV29-1 with TRBJ2-7, with D maybe TRBD1 (6 bases). The CDR3 spans 14 residues. Germline V lookup: CDR1 SQVTM, CDR2 ANQGSEA. Trimming shortened V by 6 bases and J by 2 bases, and 17 bases separated the two germline ends. The CDR3 protein is CSVYTGISAYEQYF. The CDR3 DNA is TGCAGCGTCTATACAGGGATATCTGCCTACGAGCAGTACTTC.

This clone came up a few times. This rearrangement joins TRBV7-6 to TRBJ1-6, with 9 positions matching TRBD1. Germline V gene data show CDR1 as SGHVS and CDR2 as FNYEAQ. Losses at the gene ends were 4 bases for V and 7 bases for J; bases not matched to a gene: 5. The CDR3 runs to 15 residues. CDR3 in amino acids: CASSSGTGMNSPLHF. The CDR3 DNA reads TGTGCCAGCAGCTCCGGGACAGGGATGAATTCACCCCTCCACTTT. The complete variable domain, with remaining parts taken from reference TRBV7-6 and TRBJ1-6, reads GAGVSQSPRYKVTKRGQDVALRCDPISGHVSLYWYRQALGQGPEFLTYFNYEAQQDKSGLPNDRFSAERPEGSISTLTIQRTEQRDSAMYRCASSSGTGMNSPLHFGNGTRLTVT.

The chain employs TRBV15 and TRBJ2-7; maybe TRBD1 (6 bases). Germline CDR1 LNHNV, CDR2 YYDKDF (reference sequence). The CDR3 sequence is 15 residues long. V was pared by 8 bases and J by 1 base, with 18 bases between. The chain's CDR3 is CATGTRELSSYEQYF. In DNA form, the CDR3 reads TGTGCCACCGGGACAAGGGAATTGAGTTCCTACGAGCAGTACTTC.

The rearrangement joins TRBV9 to TRBJ1-2, with D perhaps matching TRBD1 (6 bases). The germline V gene has CDR1 SGDLS and CDR2 YYNGEE. The CDR3 covers 13 residues. The ends were cut back, 0 bases at V and 8 bases at J, with 11 bases in the middle. CDR3 sequence reads: CASSVGGRGGYTF. DNA for the CDR3: TGTGCCAGCAGCGTAGGCGGCAGGGGAGGCTACACCTTC. Using reference TRBV9 and TRBJ1-2 for the parts outside the CDR3, the full variable domain is DSGVTQTPKHLITATGQRVTLRCSPRSGDLSVYWYQQSLDQGLQFLIQYYNGEERAKGNILERFSAQQFPDLHSELNLSSLELGDSALYFCASSVGGRGGYTFGSGTRLTVV.

About this clone: Other DNA sequences in the same sample also yield this CDR3. This chain uses TRBV12-2 with TRBJ2-7; the table's D gene call, TRBD2, was not cross checked with the DNA. TRBV12-2 is a known pseudogene. The CDR3 is made up of 14 amino acids. The CDR3 loop reads CASRLAYRNYEQYF. The CDR3 nucleotides read TGTGCAAGTCGCTTAGCGTATAGAAACTACGAGCAGTACTTC.

The chain joins TRBV5-4 to TRBJ2-1; TRBD2 agrees at 8 bases. From germline, CDR1 is SGHNT and CDR2 YYREEE (reference sequence). CDR3 length: 15 residues. The V gene end was trimmed by 4 bases and the J gene end by 6 bases; junction bases not matched to a gene: 9. CDR3 region: CASSPGLAGSNEQFF. CDR3 DNA sequence: TGTGCCAGCAGCCCCGGACTAGCTGGGAGCAATGAGCAGTTCTTC.

This clone was seen more than once but under ten times. The rearrangement uses TRBV4-1 and TRBJ2-1; TRBD2 aligns across 15 bases. The CDR3 length is 16 residues. From germline, CDR1 is MGHRA and CDR2 YSYEKL. V was clipped by 0 bases and J by 10 bases; unmatched bases: 4. The CDR3 sequence is CASSQEGTSGGKEQFF. Here the CDR3 DNA reads TGCGCCAGCAGCCAAGAAGGGACTAGCGGGGGGAAGGAGCAGTTCTTC.

The chain links TRBV4-1 to TRBJ1-5; no reliable D call. V dropped 4 bases and J dropped 0 bases, with 10 bases sitting between them. Germline V gives CDR1 MGHRA, CDR2 YSYEKL. The CDR3 contains 15 residues. The CDR3, as DNA: TGCGCCAGCAGCCGTCAGGCGAATAGCAATCAGCCCCAGCATTTT. Encoded protein: CASSRQANSNQPQHF.

The rearrangement uses TRBV9 and TRBJ2-3; 8 bases map to TRBD2. The CDR3 extends over 15 amino acids. V lost 0 bases, J lost 2 bases, and 2 bases stayed unmatched. Germline V gene sequence: CDR1 SGDLS, CDR2 YYNGEE. CDR3 in DNA: TGTGCCAGCAGCGTAGCGGGGGGGGACACAGATACGCAGTATTTT. Its translation: CASSVAGGDTDTQYF. The full variable domain, in which reference TRBV9 and TRBJ2-3 provide the parts outside the CDR3, is DSGVTQTPKHLITATGQRVTLRCSPRSGDLSVYWYQQSLDQGLQFLIQYYNGEERAKGNILERFSAQQFPDLHSELNLSSLELGDSALYFCASSVAGGDTDTQYFGPGTRLTVL.

The gene calls are TRBV19 and TRBJ2-4, with 9 bases lining up with TRBD2. CDR1 is LNHDA and CDR2 is SQIVND in the germline V gene (reference sequence). This CDR3 is 17 amino acids long. V lost 9 bases, J lost 6 bases, and 18 bases stayed unmatched. CDR3 in DNA: TGTGCCAGCCGGGGTGGTAGCGGGGGCTCAAAGGGAAACATTCAGTACTTC. Its translation: CASRGGSGGSKGNIQYF.

There are a few counts of this clone. The gene calls are TRBV11-2 and TRBJ2-2, with a tentative D call TRBD1 (8 bases). Trimming cost V 4 bases and J 4 bases, with 19 bases left between them. The germline V gene has CDR1 SGHAT and CDR2 FQNNGV. This CDR3 comprises 17 residues. The DNA for the CDR3 is TGTGCCAGCAGCTGGCCTCGGACAGGGAGGGGCACCGGGGAGCTGTTTTTT. Protein: CASSWPRTGRGTGELFF. Full variable domain (outside the CDR3, taken from reference TRBV11-2 and TRBJ2-2): EAGVAQSPRYKIIEKRQSVAFWCNPISGHATLYWYQQILGQGPKLLIQFQNNGVVDDSQLPKDRFSAERLKGVDSTLKIQPAKLEDSAVYLCASSWPRTGRGTGELFFGEGSRLTVL.

The chain uses TRBV4-2 and TRBJ2-3; D is unresolved. CDR3 length: 15 amino acids. CDR1 is LGHNA, CDR2 YNFKEQ, per germline. V was shortened by 0 bases and J by 0 bases, with 7 bases between the two germline ends. CDR3 amino acids: CASSQDRVSTDTQYF. Written as DNA, the CDR3 is TGTGCCAGCAGCCAAGATCGGGTGAGCACAGATACGCAGTATTTT.

The V call is TRBV18, the J call TRBJ2-7; TRBD2 aligns across 8 bases. In germline, CDR1 is KGHSH, CDR2 LQKENI. The V segment lost 2 bases and the J segment 3 bases; nucleotides outside the gene matches: 3. CDR3 length: 14 residues. The CDR3 protein is CASSPSGLDYEQYF. The CDR3 bases are TGTGCCAGCTCACCATCGGGACTAGACTACGAGCAGTACTTC.

The gene calls are TRBV6-1 and TRBJ2-1, with D hard to call. The V end lost 3 bases, the J end lost 4 bases, and 16 bases lay between the germline ends. Germline values: CDR1 MNHNS, CDR2 SASEGT. The CDR3 spans 16 residues. The CDR3 here is CASSEAAVSKYNEQFF. CDR3 nucleotide sequence: TGTGCCAGCAGTGAGGCGGCAGTAAGTAAGTACAATGAGCAGTTCTTC.